This T cell receptor beta chain is drawn from a study of cytomegalovirus exposure and HLA in healthy donors. The overall study: Caucasian-associated ancestry cluster membership applied to about 77% of nearly 400 genotyped donors.

Amplification used 60 Vbeta primers and 13 Jbeta primers. Sequenced by immunoSEQ multiplex PCR; TCRdb stores in-frame clones only, minus some. The listing contains 130,000 or so clones. Study-wide results and limits: An analysis was carried out later, and it reportedly showed fewer N-insertions in an Asian-associated ancestry cluster than the approximately 700-donor mean. Specific recognition of CMV antigens was confirmed in vitro for a few chains (all CMV-associated). HLA alleles showed associations with some 15,000 TCR beta sequences in a later analysis, at a 0.05 false discovery rate.

Germline values: CDR1 LNHDA, CDR2 SQIVND (reference sequence). The CDR3 is made up of 14 amino acids. The V gene end was trimmed by 5 bases and the J gene end by 5 bases; junction bases not matched to a gene: 4. Points on this clone: Its antigen is as yet unknown.

The receptor was derived from a woman under 30 in good health and CMV-seronegative. Sequencing used PBMCs. This sequence joins TRBV19 and TRBJ2-2; 8 bases agree with TRBD2. The CDR3: CASSSAGGTGELFF. In nucleotides, the CDR3 is TGTGCCAGTAGTTCGGCGGGAGGTACCGGGGAGCTGTTTTTT.